The 5 T cell receptor beta chains reported below all come from one sample, sequenced in a study of glioma-infiltrating T cells. Amplification of TCR alpha and beta CDR3 regions from RNA used iRepertoire nested multiplex PCR. TCRdb re-called the multiplex PCR reads through MiXCR, storing one row per CDR3 protein. The sample consists of around 150,000 distinct CDR3 sequences, about two fifths of them appearing once. Material for sequencing was glioma tissue, nonneoplastic brain tissue, or PBMCs (not recorded which). The source of these receptors is a human donor with low-grade glioma or glioblastoma, undergoing nonglioma brain surgery, or in good health (not recorded which).

In DNA form, the CDR3 reads TGTGCCAGCAGTGACAGGGGAAGTGATACGCAGTATTTT. Amino acids: CASSDRGSDTQYF. The chain employs TRBV2 and TRBJ2-3; D is perhaps TRBD1 (6 bases). V shed 3 bases and J shed 6 bases, with 10 bases lying between them. This CDR3 is built from 13 residues. The V gene's germline CDR1 is SNHLY and CDR2 FYNNEI.

The chain is built from TRBV28 and TRBJ1-1; TRBD1 might be the D (6 bases). From germline, CDR1 is MDHEN and CDR2 SYDVKM. The CDR3 contains 14 residues. V was clipped by 2 bases and J by 1 base, with 8 bases between them. In DNA, the CDR3 is TGTGCCAGCAGTTTAGGGGGCACGAACACTGAAGCTTTCTTT. Protein sequence: CASSLGGTNTEAFF.

This clonotype occurred a few times. This chain joins TRBV6-1 and TRBJ2-3; 7 nucleotides align to TRBD1. There are 15 residues in the CDR3. The trim removed 7 bases at V and 2 bases at J, leaving 9 bases unmatched. CDR1 MNHNS and CDR2 SASEGT come from the germline V gene. CDR3 protein: CASTGRQGYTDTQYF. CDR3 nucleotides: TGTGCCAGCACAGGGAGACAGGGCTACACAGATACGCAGTATTTT.

The rearrangement joins TRBV6-4 to TRBJ2-7; 7 nucleotides line up with TRBD1. V shed 2 bases, J shed 7 bases, and the junction held 17 bases outside the gene matches. Germline V CDR1 and CDR2: MRHNA, SNTAGT. This CDR3 region has 17 residues. In DNA form, the CDR3 reads TGTGCCAGCAGTGACCCGGACAGGCCCTCCCTTCGGGAAGAGCAGTACTTC. Translated, it gives CASSDPDRPSLREEQYF.

V gene TRBV7-9 combines with J gene TRBJ2-1; no definite D call. There are 15 residues in the CDR3. Germline V gene data show CDR1 as SEHNR and CDR2 as FQNEAQ (reference sequence). Trimming took off 4 bases at V and 5 bases at J, with 15 bases between the two ends. Here the CDR3 DNA reads TGTGCCAGCAGCTCCCCTGGACGAAGTGACAATGAGCAGTTCTTC. This sequence encodes CASSSPGRSDNEQFF.